This record covers a single T cell receptor (beta chain). From the 5' RACE reads, TCRdb called clonotypes with MiXCR, one entry per CDR3 protein. The sample lists 510,000 or so distinct CDR3 sequences, 19% occurring once. The data stem from a study of T cells after yellow fever vaccination. V was cut by 6 bases and J by 4 bases, with 10 bases left in between. CDR3 size: 12 residues. Looked up from germline, CDR1 is MNHEY and CDR2 is SMNVEV (reference sequence). This chain connects TRBV27 to TRBJ2-7; maybe TRBD2 (6 bases). The sequencing here drew on PBMCs, taken 15 days after the yellow fever booster vaccination. The sequence was obtained from a man aged 25-45 years who received the YFV17D yellow fever vaccine. In DNA form, the CDR3 reads TGTGCCAGCAGGCGACTAGGATACGAGCAGTACTTC. Amino acid sequence: CASRRLGYEQYF.